This T cell receptor (beta chain) came from a study of shared clonotypes between healthy human individuals. Replicate sorted-subset PCRs were loaded with around 210 ng DNA, 31,000 or so T cell genomes. TCRdb's table, derived via immunoSEQ multiplex PCR, lists solely in-frame clones and lacks some. The sample includes around 1.6 million clones, under 99% of them seen just once. All the donors were Caucasian adults who lived in Nashville, Tennessee. This receptor was obtained from a man under 40 in good health. Input material: naive CD4+ T cells sorted from blood. Subset indicated: CD45RA+ positively selected.

The CDR3 DNA follows: TGTGCCATCATGAGGACAGAGAACACCGGGGAGCTGTTTTTT. Residues: CAIMRTENTGELFF. This sequence joins TRBV10-3 and TRBJ2-2, with a weak D call TRBD1 (6 bases). The CDR3 spans 14 residues. Germline V gene lookup returns CDR1 ENHRY and CDR2 SYGVKD. Trimming removed 7 bases at V and 1 base at J, with 10 bases between.